This T cell receptor beta chain was identified in a study of blood T cell repertoires in COVID-19. Participants were aged about 18 to 95 years, lived in around 22 US areas, and enrolled virtually. Allocation to cohorts depended on clinical history reported by the participants. Among Cohort 3 donors, those recovered had two negative PCRs, clearance, or symptom resolution. The table came from immunoSEQ multiplex PCR; TCRdb's copy has only in-frame clones and leaves some out. The sample shows a few hundred thousand clones, 70% to 90% of them seen only once. Germline V gene sequence: CDR1 LGHNA, CDR2 YNFKEQ. Trimming cost V 4 bases and J 5 bases; bases outside gene matches: 4. The CDR3 is made up of 13 amino acids.

The TCR comes from a woman in her 30s who had recovered from COVID-19. The V gene is TRBV4-2, the J gene TRBJ2-7; 8 bases align to TRBD1. The sequencing input was PBMCs or T cells enriched from blood (not recorded which). This chain's CDR3 is CASSPYRGNEQYF. In DNA form, the CDR3 reads TGTGCCAGCAGCCCGTACAGGGGGAACGAGCAGTACTTC.